The text below deals with one T cell receptor (beta chain). This clone was counted between two and nine times. It lacks a known antigen. The sample holds no much larger clone one base away, and base qualities are not on file. Trimming accounts for 3 bases at V and 12 bases at J, while the number of junction bases matched to no gene is 5. The CDR3 has 12 amino acids, counting the end cysteine and phenylalanine. The read is trimmed to its CDR3 DNA, 36 bases read in frame from base 1. In the germline V gene, CDR1 corresponds to KGHSH and CDR2 to LQKENI. The High Capacity cDNA Reverse Transcription Kit was used to reverse transcribe all of the isolated RNA, meaning that expressed TCRB transcripts were what got sequenced. Deep immunoSEQ sequencing was performed on naive, central memory and regulatory T cell samples, with an average of around 3.5 million total reads per sample. After sorted cells were lysed in RLT buffer, RNA was extracted with DNase-treated RNeasy Micro or Mini kits, with the choice depending on cell number. To prevent cross-contamination, each cell subset was processed individually, whereas patient and healthy donor samples were processed jointly. The immunoSEQ multiplex PCR was used to amplify TCRB sequences from cDNA, yielding 87-bp fragments that span the CDR3 region. Amplicons were sequenced on the Illumina HiSeq platform. The study's own analysis went as follows. Synthetic template baselines were used to correct PCR bias computationally, reads within Hamming distance 2 were collapsed together, and singletons that could not be merged were discarded. Reads were aligned against IMGT so that V, D and J genes, CDR3 length and insertions or deletions at six rearrangement sites could be assigned. Clonotype counts were normalized to sorted cell number within each subset before computing true diversity and Gini coefficients with the tcR R package. Repertoire sharing was quantified using the overlap coefficient calculated on TCRB nucleotide sequences. Out-of-frame TCRB sequences from naive cells were analyzed as a proxy for the pre-selection repertoire. This immuneACCESS table, as held by TCRdb, lists in-frame sequences with V and J called but not all clones. Of the missing ones, under half trace to an unresolved V gene in checked studies; the others have no known cause. That table is the source of V, J and clone size, and D and trimming were worked out from the DNA. Here the sample has fewer than 900,000 clones; roughly 15% occur a single time. Together, the top ten hold 0.023% of the sample.

The data belong to a study of beta chain features in type 1 diabetes (dated by TCRdb to between 2018 and 2020). For the study in its entirety: Patients and healthy donors did not differ in mean age, gender distribution, total cell number or subset yield. In the study, recently diagnosed type 1 diabetes patients and matched healthy donors were compared on the TCRB repertoires of their sorted circulating CD4+ T cell subsets. A total of 85 million to 110 million sorted cells were examined across all samples, and RNA yield correlated strongly with the number of cells per subset. Whereas all 30 or so donors provided naive and central memory subsets, regulatory and stem cell-like memory subsets were isolated from just 8 patients and roughly eight healthy donors.

Each donor gave one peripheral blood draw, averaging approximately 120 mL, which was collected into heparinised tubes. Naive, central memory, regulatory and stem cell-like memory CD4+ T cells were sorted on a BD FACSAria II using a panel including CD45RO, CCR7, CD25, CD127, CD95 and CD27. A purity above 95% was achieved for all sorted populations. PBMCs were isolated immediately by Lymphoprep density gradient centrifugation and stained directly without culture. Samples were stained and sorted in pairs, with one healthy donor and one patient per experiment, so that batch effects were minimized. Here is what the overall study found, with its caveats: Shorter templates might have been favored by PCR, but patient and control samples were amplified and corrected together, so both groups would have been affected equally by any skew. The naive, central memory and regulatory TCRB repertoires appeared to resemble one another more closely among patients than among healthy donors. Because cDNA was sequenced instead of genomic DNA, activated cells with high expression could be over-represented, although the groups did not differ in activation or CD3 levels. At VDJ recombination sites, type 1 diabetes patients had fewer insertions and more deleted nucleotides, which implies abnormalities in thymic rearrangement. Because small numbers of individuals were included in the HLA sub-analyses, any influence of HLA type on TCRB rearrangement was left unresolved. Type 1 diabetes patients showed a moderate but significant shortening of TCRB CDR3 length in all four CD4+ subsets.

The V and J genes are TRBV18 and TRBJ2-1, and TRBD1 matches 7 of the central bases. The sequenced material came from naive CD4+ T cells from blood. The cell subset or site label of this sample denotes: true naive CD4+ T cells. This sequence was found in a woman younger than 30 in good health. Here is the DNA: TGTGCCAGCTCACCGACAGGGCGAGGGCAGTTCTTC. This yields the protein CASSPTGRGQFF.